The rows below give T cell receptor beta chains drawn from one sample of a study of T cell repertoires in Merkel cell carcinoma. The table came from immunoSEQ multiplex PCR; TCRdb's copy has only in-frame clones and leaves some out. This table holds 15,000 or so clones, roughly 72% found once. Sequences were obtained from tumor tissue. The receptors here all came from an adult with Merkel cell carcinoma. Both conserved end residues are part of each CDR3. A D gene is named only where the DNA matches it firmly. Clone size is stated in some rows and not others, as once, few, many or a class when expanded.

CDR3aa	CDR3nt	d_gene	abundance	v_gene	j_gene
CASSQAQSSYNEQFF	TGTGCCAGCAGCCAGGCTCAGAGCTCCTACAATGAGCAGTTCTTC	.	.	TRBV5-4	TRBJ2-1
CASSTTRLAEETQYF	TGTGCCAGCTCAACGACGCGCCTAGCGGAAGAGACCCAGTACTTC	TRBD2	.	TRBV18	TRBJ2-5
CASSSIPPGAGSYEKLFF	TGTGCCAGCAGCTCAATACCCCCAGGGGCCGGGTCATATGAAAAACTGTTTTTT	.	.	TRBV7-2	TRBJ1-4
CATRQGDQKLFF	TGTGCCACTAGACAGGGGGATCAAAAACTGTTTTTT	TRBD1	.	TRBV15	TRBJ1-4
CARSPTGREFPLHF	TGTGCCAGAAGCCCGACAGGGAGGGAATTCCCCCTCCACTTT	TRBD1	.	TRBV5-3	TRBJ1-6
CASSLMSSSYNSPLHF	TGTGCCAGCAGCTTAATGTCTAGCTCCTATAATTCACCCCTCCACTTT	.	.	TRBV7-3	TRBJ1-6
CASSQDRVQPQHF	TGTGCCAGCAGCCAAGACAGGGTCCAGCCCCAGCATTTT	.	.	TRBV3-1/TRBV3-2	TRBJ1-5
CASSPLGDTQYF	TGCGCCAGCAGCCCTCTGGGAGATACGCAGTATTTT	.	.	TRBV5-1	TRBJ2-3
CASSPSPPTSGIVNEQFF	TGCGCCAGCAGCCCAAGCCCCCCGACTAGCGGGATCGTCAATGAGCAGTTCTTC	TRBD2	.	TRBV4-3	TRBJ2-1
CAMSGGQNEQFF	TGTGCCATGAGCGGGGGGCAGAATGAGCAGTTCTTC	TRBD2	.	TRBV10-3	TRBJ2-1
CASSQGLYSGNTIYF	TGTGCCAGCAGCCAAGGACTGTACTCTGGAAACACCATATATTTT	.	.	TRBV14	TRBJ1-3
CASSWTGGNEQYF	TGTGCCAGCAGCTGGACAGGGGGCAACGAGCAGTACTTC	TRBD1	.	TRBV5-6	TRBJ2-7
CASSSPGLKVEQYF	TGTGCCAGCAGTTCCCCGGGACTCAAGGTCGAGCAGTACTTC	.	.	TRBV28	TRBJ2-7
CASSLEGRMNTEAFF	TGCGCCAGCAGCTTGGAAGGTAGGATGAACACTGAAGCTTTCTTT	.	.	TRBV5-1	TRBJ1-1
CAISLTSYEQYF	TGTGCCATCAGTCTGACTAGTTACGAGCAGTACTTC	.	.	TRBV10-3	TRBJ2-7
CASTLTEAEAFF	TGTGCCAGCACCTTGACAGAGGCTGAAGCTTTCTTT	.	.	TRBV12-3/TRBV12-4	TRBJ1-1
CASSLYSGSGANVLTF	TGTGCCAGCAGTTTATATTCGGGCTCTGGGGCCAACGTCCTGACTTTC	.	medium-sized	TRBV27	TRBJ2-6
CASSPGSGGLGSPLHF	TGTGCCAGCTCACCAGGCTCGGGAGGGTTGGGTTCACCCCTCCACTTT	.	.	TRBV18	TRBJ1-6
CASSPGLVAYEQYF	TGTGCCAGCAGTCCCGGACTAGTAGCGTACGAGCAGTACTTC	TRBD2	.	TRBV7-2	TRBJ2-7
CASKSPGTSGTSTDTQYF	TGTGCCAGCAAATCACCCGGGACTAGCGGGACTAGCACAGATACGCAGTATTTT	TRBD2	.	TRBV7-2	TRBJ2-3
CASSHLGQGANEQYF	TGCGCCAGCAGCCACCTTGGGCAGGGGGCGAACGAGCAGTACTTC	TRBD1	.	TRBV4-1	TRBJ2-7
CASRQLGETGELFF	TGTGCCAGCAGACAATTAGGGGAGACCGGGGAGCTGTTTTTT	.	.	TRBV7-6	TRBJ2-2
CASSLRGQRVIEAFF	TGTGCCAGCAGTTTGAGGGGACAGCGGGTCATAGAGGCTTTCTTT	TRBD1	.	TRBV28	TRBJ1-1
CASSMGTGIGNQPQHF	TGTGCCAGTAGTATGGGGACAGGGATAGGCAATCAGCCCCAGCATTTT	TRBD1	once	TRBV19	TRBJ1-5
CASSSRTGGDSTEAFF	TGTGCCAGCAGCTCGCGGACAGGGGGCGATTCCACTGAAGCTTTCTTT	TRBD1	.	TRBV7-9	TRBJ1-1
CATSDLPGQGYNEQFF	TGTGCCACCAGTGATTTACCAGGACAGGGGTACAATGAGCAGTTCTTC	TRBD1	medium-sized	TRBV24-1	TRBJ2-1
CASSLNERESGTGELFF	TGTGCCAGCAGCTTAAACGAGCGGGAGTCGGGCACCGGGGAGCTGTTTTTT	TRBD2	.	TRBV5-4	TRBJ2-2
CASSYSRGFGGQTQYF	TGTGCCAGCAGTTACTCGAGAGGCTTTGGCGGCCAGACCCAGTACTTC	.	.	TRBV6-5	TRBJ2-5
CASTLANTEAFF	TGTGCCAGCACCCTAGCGAACACTGAAGCTTTCTTT	.	few	TRBV12-3/TRBV12-4	TRBJ1-1
CASSQDRGAYGYTF	TGCGCCAGCAGCCAAGATCGCGGGGCCTATGGCTACACCTTC	.	few	TRBV4-3	TRBJ1-2
CASSQGGGYEQYF	TGTGCCAGCAGCCAAGGAGGGGGCTACGAGCAGTACTTC	.	.	TRBV7-9	TRBJ2-7
CASSLGGTYNSPLHF	TGTGCCAGCAGCTTAGGCGGCACCTATAATTCACCCCTCCACTTT	.	.	TRBV11-1	TRBJ1-6
CASSLSLGRTDTQYF	TGTGCCAGCAGTTTATCGCTGGGACGCACAGATACGCAGTATTTT	.	.	TRBV27	TRBJ2-3
CASRGGPRETQYF	TGTGCCAGCAGGGGGGGACCTCGAGAGACCCAGTACTTC	.	once	TRBV27	TRBJ2-5
CASSLDFSGRDRSYEQYF	TGCGCCAGCAGCTTGGATTTTAGCGGGAGGGATCGGTCCTACGAGCAGTACTTC	TRBD2	once	TRBV5-1	TRBJ2-7
CASSSGTPYEQYF	TGTGCCAGCAGTTCCGGGACACCTTACGAGCAGTACTTC	.	.	TRBV27	TRBJ2-7
CASSIWDREDGYTF	TGTGCCAGCAGCATATGGGACAGGGAGGATGGCTACACCTTC	TRBD1	.	TRBV9	TRBJ1-2
CATRNPGPGETQYF	TGTGCCACCCGGAACCCAGGGCCGGGGGAGACCCAGTACTTC	.	.	TRBV7-9	TRBJ2-5
CSVVLPLGYSFF	TGCAGCGTTGTTCTCCCGTTAGGGTACTCCTTCTTC	.	.	TRBV29-1	TRBJ2-1
CATRGALGNTEAFF	TGTGCCACACGGGGGGCGTTGGGGAACACTGAAGCTTTCTTT	.	.	TRBV24-1	TRBJ1-1
CSARWGNTIYF	TGCAGCGCGCGGTGGGGGAACACCATATATTTT	.	once	TRBV29-1	TRBJ1-3
CASSKGLGEQYF	TGTGCCAGCAGCAAGGGGTTGGGCGAGCAGTACTTC	.	once	TRBV14	TRBJ2-7
CASSITGQSQETQYF	TGTGCCAGCAGCATTACGGGACAGTCTCAAGAGACCCAGTACTTC	TRBD1	few	TRBV7-2	TRBJ2-5
CASSLSMGTVNTGELFF	TGTGCCAGCAGTTTATCGATGGGGACAGTTAACACCGGGGAGCTGTTTTTT	TRBD1	few	TRBV27	TRBJ2-2
CASSEPRPEAFF	TGTGCCAGCAGTGAACCCCGCCCTGAAGCTTTCTTT	.	.	TRBV6-1	TRBJ1-1
CATSRDGGNTEAFF	TGTGCCACCAGCAGAGATGGCGGGAACACTGAAGCTTTCTTT	.	.	TRBV15	TRBJ1-1
CASSLTLAGVTEQYF	TGTGCCAGCAGTTTAACACTAGCGGGAGTAACCGAGCAGTACTTC	TRBD2	few	TRBV27	TRBJ2-7